These 14 T cell receptor beta chains were all obtained from the same sample, sequenced in a study of T cells in Graves' hyperthyroidism and ophthalmopathy. From RNA transcripts, TCR beta CDR3 regions were amplified. The TCR CDR3 was amplified in a first-round RT-PCR using the HTBI primer set. Each CDR3 protein is one row after TCRdb ran MiXCR on the multiplex PCR reads. In the table there are 450,000 to 650,000 distinct CDR3 sequences, approximately 15% of which are singletons. Source material: blood. These receptors were collected from a woman between 18 and 29 years old with Graves' ophthalmopathy.

With regard to this clonotype: A much larger clone differs from this one at a single base, so this may be a read error. The rearrangement links TRBV7-2 to TRBJ2-1, with a tentative D call TRBD2 (6 bases). Germline V gives CDR1 SGHTA, CDR2 FQGNSA. The CDR3 extends over 15 amino acids. Trimming removed 6 bases at V and 3 bases at J, with 15 bases between. In nucleotides, the CDR3 is TGTGCCAGCAGTCAATCCAGGACTAACTACAATGAGCAGTTCTTC. Protein sequence: CASSQSRTNYNEQFF.

This chain links TRBV11-1 with TRBJ1-6, with 7 bases lining up with TRBD1. Germline V gives CDR1 SGHAT, CDR2 FQDESV (reference sequence). V trimming: 6 bases; J trimming: 7 bases; junction bases outside the gene matches: 6. This CDR3 has 14 residues. CDR3 in DNA: TGTGCCAGCAGACCGGGACAGAAGAATTCACCCCTCCACTTT. It codes for CASRPGQKNSPLHF.

V gene TRBV28 combines with J gene TRBJ2-3; D gene unclear. V lost 5 bases, J lost 6 bases, and 9 bases lay in between. The CDR3 is 12 amino acids. Per the germline V gene, CDR1 is MDHEN and CDR2 is SYDVKM. In nucleotides, the CDR3 is TGTGCCAGCAGTGCCCGATCCGATACGCAGTATTTT. This translates into CASSARSDTQYF.

This clonotype came up a few times. V gene TRBV12-3 or TRBV12-4 combines with J gene TRBJ2-7; 11 nucleotides agree with TRBD2. This CDR3 spans 15 amino acids. With 2 bases clipped from V and 6 bases from J, the junction kept 6 bases outside the gene matches. CDR3 bases: TGTGCCAGCAGTTTAATAGCGGGAGGGCCCCCCGAGCAGTACTTC. Residues: CASSLIAGGPPEQYF.

About this clonotype: Being one base from a much bigger clone, this may be a read error. Without the conserved terminal phenylalanine or tryptophan, this CDR3 likely stems from a read error. V gene TRBV5-5 combines with J gene TRBJ2-5; D might be TRBD1 or TRBD2, each matching 5 bases. The CDR3 runs 14 residues. V was pared by 4 bases and J by 5 bases, with 15 bases between. Germline assignment: CDR1 SGHKS and CDR2 YYEKEE (reference sequence). The CDR3 DNA is TGTGCCAGCAGCCGGGGAACAGAGGGGGAGACCCAGTACTCC. Amino acid sequence: CASSRGTEGETQYS.

This clonotype has a count of ten or more. The J gene is TRBJ2-7, the V gene TRBV6-2 or TRBV6-3; D gene unclear. Between the trimmed V and J ends, which lost 7 bases and 5 bases, there was a span of 12 bases. CDR3 length: 12 amino acids. CDR1 MNHEY and CDR2 SVGEGT come from the germline V gene. Written as DNA, the CDR3 is TGTGCCAGCACCTTGAATGAGGACGAGCAGTACTTC. This codes for CASTLNEDEQYF.

This clonotype was seen many times. The chain links TRBV6-1 to TRBJ2-6; no reliable D call. There are 15 residues in the CDR3. Germline CDR1 and CDR2: MNHNS and SASEGT. The ends were cut back, 8 bases at V and 2 bases at J, with 13 bases in the middle. In nucleotides, the CDR3 is TGTGCCAGCGGCCCCCCCGCGGCTGGGGCCAACGTCCTGACTTTC. Translation: CASGPPAAGANVLTF.

This clonotype has just a few counts. The J gene is TRBJ2-2, the V gene TRBV4-1; perhaps TRBD2 as D (6 bases). Germline loops: CDR1 MGHRA, CDR2 YSYEKL. The CDR3 runs 13 residues. Trimming took 4 bases from V and 9 from J, leaving 12 bases between them. The chain's CDR3 is CASSLTSGRELFF. CDR3 bases: TGCGCCAGCAGCCTGACTAGTGGCAGGGAGCTGTTTTTT.

Ten or more counts support this clonotype. The rearrangement joins TRBV28 to TRBJ1-5; no clear D gene. Trimming took off 2 bases at V and 11 bases at J, with 16 bases between the two ends. From germline, CDR1 is MDHEN and CDR2 SYDVKM. The CDR3 loop spans 14 amino acids. The CDR3 nucleotides read TGTGCCAGCAGTTTAACCCTGGGCAGGAAGGCCCAGCATTTT. Protein sequence: CASSLTLGRKAQHF.

This clonotype was seen repeatedly, ten times or more. The gene calls are TRBV24-1 and TRBJ2-7; D may be TRBD1 or TRBD2 (5 bases each). The CDR3 extends over 15 amino acids. Germline lookup yields CDR1 KGHDR and CDR2 SFDVKD. V lost 5 bases, J lost 3 bases, and 16 bases lay in between. The CDR3 bases are TGTGCCACCAGTGCCTCGGATGGGGGAGTCTACGAGCAGTACTTC. This translates into CATSASDGGVYEQYF.

This clonotype came up many times. This chain uses TRBV12-3 or TRBV12-4 with TRBJ2-5; D may match TRBD1 or TRBD2 (5 bases each). Between the trimmed V and J ends, which lost 6 bases and 4 bases, there was a span of 15 bases. There are 14 residues in the CDR3. The CDR3 spells CASSWGVGTETQYF. The CDR3 DNA follows: TGTGCCAGCAGCTGGGGAGTGGGGACAGAGACCCAGTACTTC.

This clonotype was recorded many times. The V gene is TRBV20-1, the J gene TRBJ1-1, with 7 bases that match TRBD1. J gave up 5 bases and V 0 bases, and 6 bases lay outside the gene matches. Germline CDR1 DFQATT, CDR2 SNEGSKA (reference sequence). The CDR3 has 14 residues. Written as DNA, the CDR3 is TGCAGTGCTAGAGATCGGACAGGTTGGACTGAAGCTTTCTTT. Translation: CSARDRTGWTEAFF.

Ten or more counts support this clonotype. The chain uses TRBV20-1 and TRBJ2-1, with a possible D match to TRBD2 (5 bases). Between the trimmed V and J ends, which lost 3 bases and 0 bases, there was a span of 9 bases. This CDR3 is 14 amino acids long. Germline CDR1 is DFQATT and CDR2 is SNEGSKA (reference sequence). The CDR3 DNA follows: TGCAGTGCTAGGTGGAGGAACTCCTACAATGAGCAGTTCTTC. This translates into CSARWRNSYNEQFF.

In this sample, this clonotype turned up many times. The CDR3 loop is CASSPTGRGHGYTF. CDR3 in DNA: TGTGCCAGCAGCCCGACTGGCAGGGGGCATGGCTACACCTTC. V is TRBV7-9 and J is TRBJ1-2, with TRBD1 matching 8 bases. Germline CDR1 is SEHNR and CDR2 is FQNEAQ (reference sequence). The CDR3 is 14 amino acids. The J segment lost 6 bases and the V segment lost 5 bases, leaving 8 bases of the junction unmatched.